This T cell receptor beta chain is from a study of blood T cell repertoires in COVID-19. Study as a whole: Recovered status in Cohort 3 required two negative PCRs, clearance, or symptom resolution.

Profiled with immunoSEQ multiplex PCR; TCRdb holds only in-frame clones, not every one. The sample shows a few hundred thousand clones, 70% to 90% of them seen only once. Each participant's cohort was designated according to participant-reported clinical history. This CDR3 is 14 amino acids long. The trim removed 6 bases at V and 4 bases at J, leaving 7 bases unmatched. Germline V gene lookup returns CDR1 LGHDT and CDR2 YNNKEL (reference sequence). The sample comprised PBMCs or T cells enriched from blood (not recorded which). This clonotype was obtained from a man aged 40-50 years in a cohort exposed to, infected with or recovered from COVID-19 (not recorded which). The chain is built from TRBV3-1 (or the pseudogene TRBV3-2) and TRBJ2-7, with 9 bases aligning to TRBD1. CDR3: CASSSGTGRYEQYF. For the CDR3, the DNA is TGTGCCAGCAGTTCCGGGACAGGGCGATACGAGCAGTACTTC.